The source of this T cell receptor (beta chain) is a study of blood T cell repertoires in COVID-19. On the study more broadly: Specimens from acute and convalescent COVID-19 originated in the United States, Italy and Spain.

Looked up from germline, CDR1 is MNHNY and CDR2 is SVGAGI (reference sequence). Deletions cut 2 bases from V and 6 bases from J, with 16 bases between. The CDR3 covers 15 residues. Per the authors' pipeline: Amplification with reference gene primers provided the estimates of nucleated cell counts. Using immunoSEQ multiplex PCR, the repertoire was profiled, and TCRdb retains in-frame clones only, with some absent. V, J and clone size were drawn from that table, and D and trimming were deduced from the DNA. The sample contains about 150,000 clones, about nine tenths of which appear only once. Sequencing was done on a sample of peripheral blood. The chain recombines TRBV6-6 with TRBJ1-1; D might be TRBD1 (6 bases). The sequence derives from a human donor with COVID-19, enrolled during active disease. The donor label of this sample is uncertain. The CDR3 sequence: CASSYGISGVSEAFF. CDR3 nucleotide sequence: TGTGCCAGCAGTTACGGAATATCAGGGGTCTCTGAAGCTTTCTTT.